A single sample is the source of the 28 T cell receptor beta chains below, sequenced in a study of cytomegalovirus exposure and HLA in healthy donors. This PCR relied on a set of 60 Vbeta primers and 13 Jbeta primers. Libraries were prepared by immunoSEQ multiplex PCR; TCRdb keeps only in-frame clonotypes and omits some of them. The table lists some 67,000 clones, over 75% of them singletons. Sequences were obtained from PBMCs. The receptors originated from a man in his forties in good health and CMV-seronegative.

The chain couples TRBV2 to TRBJ2-2, with TRBD1 matching over 8 bases. From germline, CDR1 is SNHLY and CDR2 FYNNEI. Losses at the gene ends were 6 bases for V and 7 bases for J; bases not matched to a gene: 16. The CDR3 is 17 amino acids. The CDR3 sequence: CASSRQGPPRGDGELFF. The DNA for the CDR3 is TGTGCCAGCAGCCGACAGGGGCCCCCTAGGGGGGACGGGGAGCTGTTTTTT. Filled out from reference TRBV2 and TRBJ2-2, the complete variable domain reads EPEVTQTPSHQVTQMGQEVILRCVPISNHLYFYWYRQILGQKVEFLVSFYNNEISEKSEIFDDQFSVERPDGSNFTLKIRSTKLEDSAMYFCASSRQGPPRGDGELFFGEGSRLTVL.

The chain is built from TRBV5-5 and TRBJ2-1, with 7 bases that match TRBD2. With 7 bases clipped from V and 4 bases from J, the junction kept 11 bases outside the gene matches. There are 15 residues in the CDR3. Germline CDR1 reads SGHKS; CDR2 reads YYEKEE (reference sequence). As DNA, the CDR3 is TGTGCCAGCGAACGGAGCGGGGCGGCATACAATGAGCAGTTCTTC. This codes for CASERSGAAYNEQFF.

The gene calls are TRBV27 and TRBJ2-1; 8 nucleotides line up with TRBD1. This CDR3 comprises 15 residues. The V gene's germline CDR1 is MNHEY and CDR2 SMNVEV (reference sequence). With V trimmed by 7 bases and J by 4 bases, 9 bases remained unmatched. The CDR3 nucleotides are TGTGCCAGCATGTGGGTGCAGGGGGCATACAATGAGCAGTTCTTC. Protein sequence: CASMWVQGAYNEQFF.

This clone has only a few counts. This chain uses TRBV5-1 with TRBJ1-1; D is undetermined. Germline assignment: CDR1 SGHRS and CDR2 YFSETQ. The CDR3 spans 14 residues. Trimming took off 0 bases at V and 0 bases at J, with 6 bases between the two ends. Here the CDR3 reads CASSLVSVNTEAFF. CDR3 sequence (DNA): TGCGCCAGCAGCTTGGTCAGTGTGAACACTGAAGCTTTCTTT.

The V gene is TRBV29-1, the J gene TRBJ1-1; 9 bases fit TRBD1. CDR1 and CDR2 (germline): SQVTM, ANQGSEA. This CDR3 has 14 amino acids. The V segment lost 6 bases and the J segment 1 base; nucleotides outside the gene matches: 6. CDR3 nucleotides: TGCAGCGTGGGGGTGACAGGGGGGAACACTGAAGCTTTCTTT. Encoded protein: CSVGVTGGNTEAFF. The full variable domain, its missing parts supplied by reference TRBV29-1 and TRBJ1-1, is SAVISQKPSRDICQRGTSLTIQCQVDSQVTMMFWYRQQPGQSLTLIATANQGSEATYESGFVIDKFPISRPNLTFSTLTVSNMSPEDSSIYLCSVGVTGGNTEAFFGQGTRLTVV.

For the CDR3, the DNA is TGTGCCAGCAGTCGGACTAGTAGCACCGGGGAGCTGTTTTTT. It yields the protein CASSRTSSTGELFF. J is TRBJ2-2 and V is TRBV7-9, with 7 bases that match TRBD2. Germline CDR1 reads SEHNR; CDR2 reads FQNEAQ (reference sequence). The CDR3 length is 14 residues. V lost 6 bases, J lost 4 bases, and 5 bases stayed unmatched.

V and J are TRBV7-2 and TRBJ2-7, with D uncertain. V gave up 6 bases and J gave up 2 bases, with 8 bases separating them. In germline, CDR1 is SGHTA, CDR2 FQGNSA. This CDR3 contains 12 residues. The chain's CDR3 is CASSLGTYEQYF. For the CDR3, the DNA is TGTGCCAGCAGTCTAGGAACCTACGAGCAGTACTTC.

This clone was seen just once. The chain combines TRBV27 with TRBJ1-1, with 7 bases lining up with TRBD1. Germline trimming cut 7 bases from V and 1 base from J; bases unmatched to any gene: 21. This CDR3 contains 19 residues. Germline V gives CDR1 MNHEY, CDR2 SMNVEV (reference sequence). CDR3 sequence reads: CASTSMTGWLSSGNTEAFF. CDR3 bases: TGTGCCAGCACTTCGATGACAGGGTGGCTATCCTCGGGGAACACTGAAGCTTTCTTT.

V usage is TRBV7-8 and J usage is TRBJ1-5; no clear D gene. Germline values: CDR1 SGHVS, CDR2 FQNEAQ. This CDR3 has 13 residues. The V and J ends lost 1 base and 7 bases respectively, with 8 bases between them. CDR3 in amino acids: CASSLVEAQPQHF. Here the CDR3 DNA reads TGTGCCAGCAGCTTAGTGGAGGCACAGCCCCAGCATTTT. Complete variable domain (other parts from reference TRBV7-8 and TRBJ1-5): GAGVSQSPRYKVAKRGQDVALRCDPISGHVSLFWYQQALGQGPEFLTYFQNEAQLDKSGLPSDRFFAERPEGSVSTLKIQRTQQEDSAVYLCASSLVEAQPQHFGDGTRLSIL.

The rearrangement joins TRBV25-1 to TRBJ1-4; D perhaps matches TRBD1 (6 bases). The CDR3 spans 13 residues. The germline V gene has CDR1 MGHDK and CDR2 SYGVNS. Between the trimmed V and J ends, which lost 9 bases and 6 bases, there was a span of 14 bases. CDR3: CASGGRVDEKLFF. CDR3 nucleotides: TGTGCCAGTGGGGGCAGGGTGGATGAAAAACTGTTTTTT.

This clone appeared once. The V call is TRBV7-9, the J call TRBJ2-5; D gene unclear. V was cut by 5 bases and J by 4 bases, with 8 bases left in between. Per the germline V gene, CDR1 is SEHNR and CDR2 is FQNEAQ (reference sequence). The CDR3 totals 12 residues. CDR3 loop: CASSAHVETQYF. For the CDR3, the DNA is TGTGCCAGCAGCGCGCACGTAGAGACCCAGTACTTC.

The V and J genes are TRBV10-1 and TRBJ2-2; D possibly corresponds to TRBD2 (6 bases). The germline V gene has CDR1 WNHNN and CDR2 SYGVQD (reference sequence). This CDR3 is 13 amino acids long. V was cut by 8 bases and J by 1 base, with 8 bases left in between. The CDR3: CASRGLNTGELFF. CDR3 coding DNA: TGCGCCAGCCGGGGACTGAACACCGGGGAGCTGTTTTTT.

This clone was observed a few times. This chain joins TRBV19 and TRBJ2-7; 9 bases map to TRBD1. Germline V gives CDR1 LNHDA, CDR2 SQIVND (reference sequence). V lost 2 bases and J lost 3; bases outside the gene matches: 2. The CDR3 loop spans 14 amino acids. The CDR3 bases are TGTGCCAGTAGTATAACAGGGGGCGGCTACGAGCAGTACTTC. It codes for CASSITGGGYEQYF.

The V call is TRBV4-1, the J call TRBJ2-1, with 8 bases lining up with TRBD2. After removal of 0 bases from V and 6 bases from J, the junction contained 10 bases not matched to a gene. The CDR3 is 17 residues long. Germline CDR1 is MGHRA and CDR2 is YSYEKL. The CDR3 nucleotides read TGCGCCAGCAGCCAAGAAAGCGAGGCTAGCGGGTTCAATGAGCAGTTCTTC. Protein: CASSQESEASGFNEQFF.

This clone was seen only once. The V gene is TRBV7-9, the J gene TRBJ1-1; TRBD1 matches at 8 bases. V trimming: 3 bases; J trimming: 3 bases; junction bases outside the gene matches: 3. Looked up from germline, CDR1 is SEHNR and CDR2 is FQNEAQ (reference sequence). CDR3 length equals 14 residues. CDR3 sequence reads: CASSFQGADTEAFF. In DNA, the CDR3 is TGTGCCAGCAGCTTCCAGGGGGCTGACACTGAAGCTTTCTTT.

The chain has TRBV28 and TRBJ1-1; D unresolved. Per germline, CDR1 MDHEN and CDR2 SYDVKM. Trimming removed 1 base at V and 2 bases at J, with 8 bases between. The CDR3 contains 14 residues. The DNA of the CDR3 is TGTGCCAGCAGTTTATTTATGTTTAACACTGAAGCTTTCTTT. As protein: CASSLFMFNTEAFF.

V and J are TRBV18 and TRBJ1-1; 7 bases agree with TRBD1. Per the germline V gene, CDR1 is KGHSH and CDR2 is LQKENI. Germline trimming cut 0 bases from V and 0 bases from J; bases unmatched to any gene: 10. The CDR3 is 18 amino acids. CDR3 in DNA: TGTGCCAGCTCACCACCTCCGGCAGGGGGAGGCATGAACACTGAAGCTTTCTTT. Its translation is CASSPPPAGGGMNTEAFF.

V usage is TRBV7-2 and J usage is TRBJ2-5, with 11 nucleotides matching TRBD1. Per the germline V gene, CDR1 is SGHTA and CDR2 is FQGNSA. Trimming took 5 bases from V and 5 from J; bases not matched to a gene: 10. The CDR3 extends over 16 amino acids. Written as DNA, the CDR3 is TGTGCCAGCAGCCTACCGGGACAGGGGGGGAGGGAGACCCAGTACTTC. Translated, it gives CASSLPGQGGRETQYF.

The chain couples TRBV6-6 to TRBJ1-1, with TRBD1 matching 8 bases. The CDR3 spans 15 residues. With V trimmed by 5 bases and J by 2 bases, 7 bases remained unmatched. Germline CDR1 and CDR2: MNHNY and SVGAGI (reference sequence). The CDR3 region is CASSPQGAKNTEAFF. Here the CDR3 DNA reads TGTGCCAGCAGTCCGCAGGGGGCGAAAAACACTGAAGCTTTCTTT.

This chain connects TRBV11-2 to TRBJ2-2; 9 bases map to TRBD1. This CDR3 region has 15 residues. J gave up 7 bases and V 1 base, and 4 bases lay outside the gene matches. Germline assignment: CDR1 SGHAT and CDR2 FQNNGV. CDR3 protein: CASSLVQGAVGELFF. DNA for the CDR3: TGTGCCAGCAGCTTAGTACAGGGGGCGGTCGGGGAGCTGTTTTTT.

There are a few counts of this clone. V gene TRBV12-5 combines with J gene TRBJ2-2; D is possibly TRBD2 (6 bases). CDR1 is LGHNT and CDR2 is FRNRAP in the germline V gene. The CDR3 loop spans 14 amino acids. V dropped 5 bases and J dropped 6 bases, with 13 bases sitting between them. CDR3 sequence reads: CASGTRGDPGELFF. CDR3 bases: TGTGCTAGTGGTACCCGCGGGGACCCCGGGGAGCTGTTTTTT.

V is TRBV5-5 and J is TRBJ1-4; 9 bases are a match to TRBD1. Germline CDR1 SGHKS, CDR2 YYEKEE (reference sequence). The CDR3 runs 16 residues. V shed 4 bases and J 4 bases; nucleotides not matched to a gene: 8. The CDR3 region has the DNA TGTGCCAGCAGCGAAAGGACAGGGGCCGGTAATGAAAAACTGTTTTTT. It encodes CASSERTGAGNEKLFF.

The chain carries TRBV4-1 and TRBJ2-1; the match to TRBD2 covers 7 bases. The CDR3 covers 15 residues. From germline, CDR1 is MGHRA and CDR2 YSYEKL. After removal of 6 bases from V and 9 bases from J, the junction contained 14 bases not matched to a gene. The CDR3 sequence: CASSYEDLLASEQFF. The CDR3 DNA is TGCGCCAGCAGTTACGAAGACCTACTAGCGAGTGAGCAGTTCTTC.

This sequence joins TRBV18 and TRBJ1-2; D call uncertain. This CDR3 region has 13 residues. Germline V gene sequence: CDR1 KGHSH, CDR2 LQKENI. V was shortened by 3 bases and J by 8 bases, with 13 bases between the two germline ends. CDR3 sequence reads: CASSPRGERGYTF. DNA for the CDR3: TGTGCCAGCTCACCGCGTGGAGAGCGAGGCTACACCTTC. Complete variable domain (other parts from reference TRBV18 and TRBJ1-2): NAGVMQNPRHLVRRRGQEARLRCSPMKGHSHVYWYRQLPEEGLKFMVYLQKENIIDESGMPKERFSAEFPKEGPSILRIQQVVRGDSAAYFCASSPRGERGYTFGSGTRLTVV.

DNA for the CDR3: TGTGCCAGCAGCCCGGCCTTGGCGGCCTACGAGCAGTACTTC. The encoded protein is CASSPALAAYEQYF. This chain joins TRBV7-9 and TRBJ2-7; no definite D call. The ends were cut back, 5 bases at V and 2 bases at J, with 13 bases in the middle. The CDR3 sequence is 14 residues long. CDR1 is SEHNR, CDR2 FQNEAQ, per germline (reference sequence).

This clone was observed a handful of times. The chain combines TRBV2 with TRBJ1-5; a weak D match, TRBD1 (5 bases). There are 12 residues in the CDR3. The germline V and J ends were trimmed by 8 bases and 5 bases, with 10 bases remaining between them. Germline-derived CDR1 and CDR2 are SNHLY and FYNNEI. The chain's CDR3 is CASQGRDQPQHF. CDR3 DNA: TGTGCCAGCCAGGGTAGGGATCAGCCCCAGCATTTT.

The chain is built from TRBV5-8 and TRBJ2-3; a possible D gene is TRBD1 (6 bases). The CDR3 is 15 amino acids. Germline lookup yields CDR1 SGHTS and CDR2 YDEGEE. The V and J ends lost 4 bases and 0 bases respectively, with 12 bases between them. CDR3 protein: CASSAGTRSTDTQYF. CDR3 bases: TGTGCCAGCAGCGCCGGGACAAGGAGCACAGATACGCAGTATTTT.

The chain recombines TRBV5-4 with TRBJ2-1; TRBD2 aligns across 7 bases. Trimming cost V 1 base and J 4 bases; bases outside gene matches: 5. The CDR3 contains 15 residues. Germline V CDR1 and CDR2: SGHNT, YYREEE (reference sequence). The CDR3, as DNA: TGTGCCAGCAGCTTGCGCGAGGGAGGGTACAATGAGCAGTTCTTC. Amino acid sequence: CASSLREGGYNEQFF.